This T cell receptor beta chain was captured by sequencing in a study of control samples from healthy donors and cancer patients. There are 16 residues in the CDR3. Germline loops: CDR1 SEHNR, CDR2 FQNEAQ (reference sequence). V dropped 5 bases and J dropped 4; count of bases not matched to a gene: 10. Assay used: immunoSEQ multiplex PCR; TCRdb lists only in-frame clones, some missing. The sample comprises 200,000 or so clones, 90% to 95% of which are singletons, and around 1.5% rests with the top ten. This receptor was taken from a man aged 45-60 years in good health. The chain combines TRBV7-9 with TRBJ2-3; TRBD1 aligns across 9 bases. The sequenced sample was blood. CDR3 region: CASSTGQGKFADTQYF. Written as DNA, the CDR3 is TGTGCCAGCAGCACCGGACAGGGGAAGTTTGCAGATACGCAGTATTTT.